These 9 T cell receptor beta chains originate from one sample sequenced in a study of blood T cell repertoires in COVID-19. Libraries were prepared by immunoSEQ multiplex PCR; TCRdb keeps only in-frame clonotypes and omits some of them. The data hold some 150,000 clones, with about 83% observed a single time. The sequencing input was peripheral blood. The source is a human donor in a cohort sampled during active COVID-19.

The rearrangement joins TRBV7-9 to TRBJ2-6; D not certain. Germline values: CDR1 SEHNR, CDR2 FQNEAQ (reference sequence). V lost 3 bases to trimming and J lost 2 bases, with 2 bases between them. The CDR3 covers 13 residues. The CDR3 is CASSFTGANVLTF. For the CDR3, the DNA is TGTGCCAGCAGCTTCACTGGGGCCAACGTCCTGACTTTC.

The V call is TRBV30, the J call TRBJ2-5; TRBD2 might be the D (7 bases). The germline CDR1 and CDR2 sequences are GTSNPN and SVGIG (reference sequence). CDR3 length: 16 residues. V lost 2 bases and J lost 4, with 20 bases in between. The CDR3 region is CAWSPLGARGGETQYF. Here the CDR3 DNA reads TGTGCCTGGAGTCCGTTGGGGGCTAGGGGGGGAGAGACCCAGTACTTC.

This chain uses TRBV2 with TRBJ2-4, with TRBD1 matching over 7 bases. V dropped 6 bases and J dropped 7; count of bases not matched to a gene: 9. Germline V gene data show CDR1 as SNHLY and CDR2 as FYNNEI. This CDR3 contains 14 residues. The CDR3, as DNA: TGTGCCAGCAGGATAGGGGGCGCGAGGAACATTCAGTACTTC. Translation: CASRIGGARNIQYF.

The rearrangement links TRBV6-6 to TRBJ2-7, with 10 bases that match TRBD1. CDR3 size: 14 residues. CDR1 is MNHNY and CDR2 is SVGAGI in the germline V gene (reference sequence). Trimming took 4 bases from V and 4 from J; bases not matched to a gene: 4. CDR3 in amino acids: CASSSTGGMYEQYF. The CDR3 nucleotides read TGTGCCAGCAGTTCGACAGGGGGCATGTACGAGCAGTACTTC.

The chain has TRBV9 and TRBJ2-1; 9 bases map to TRBD2. Germline V lookup: CDR1 SGDLS, CDR2 YYNGEE. After removal of 0 bases from V and 6 bases from J, the junction contained 4 bases not matched to a gene. The CDR3 totals 15 residues. The CDR3 region has the DNA TGTGCCAGCAGCGTAGAGGCGGGAGGGGGCAATGAGCAGTTCTTC. Translation gives CASSVEAGGGNEQFF.

This clone was observed once. The rearrangement joins TRBV28 to TRBJ2-7; D might be TRBD1 (7 bases). This CDR3 is built from 14 residues. V lost 6 bases to trimming and J lost 2 bases, with 14 bases between them. CDR1 is MDHEN, CDR2 SYDVKM, per germline. DNA for the CDR3: TGTGCCAGCAGATCGACAGGGAGGACCTACGAGCAGTACTTC. Translating it yields CASRSTGRTYEQYF.

This clone was recorded once. CDR3 loop: CSVEGAHNEQFF. For the CDR3, the DNA is TGCAGCGTTGAAGGCGCGCACAATGAGCAGTTCTTC. The chain has TRBV29-1 and TRBJ2-1; D call uncertain. CDR1 and CDR2 (germline): SQVTM, ANQGSEA. CDR3 length: 12 residues. Trimming removed 1 base from V and 5 bases from J, with 6 bases in between.

This sequence joins TRBV5-1 and TRBJ2-2; tentative D call: TRBD1 (6 bases). Per germline, CDR1 SGHRS and CDR2 YFSETQ. The length of the CDR3 is 14 residues. Trimming left V 2 bases short and J 5 bases short, with 10 bases between. CDR3 DNA sequence: TGCGCCAGCAGCTTCCCAGGGGAAACCGGGGAGCTGTTTTTT. It yields the protein CASSFPGETGELFF.

V usage is TRBV27 and J usage is TRBJ2-7; TRBD1 might be the D (5 bases). There are 13 residues in the CDR3. Germline V CDR1 and CDR2: MNHEY, SMNVEV (reference sequence). V was cut by 10 bases and J by 3 bases, with 16 bases left in between. The CDR3 coding sequence is TGTGCCACCTCCAGGGTGGATGGCTACGAGCAGTACTTC. It is translated as CATSRVDGYEQYF.